A selection of T cell receptor beta chains follows, all from one sample in a study of radiotherapy plus CTLA-4 blockade in lung cancer. Repertoires were generated with immunoSEQ multiplex PCR, while TCRdb's copy carries only in-frame clones and drops some. The data show fewer than 40,000 clones, approximately 75% seen once. This specimen was peripheral blood, taken from a patient treated with radiotherapy plus ipilimumab. Every receptor here comes from a human donor with non-small cell lung cancer that progressed on radiotherapy plus ipilimumab. CDR3s include the opening cysteine and the closing phenylalanine or tryptophan. The D gene is left open where the match is weak. Clone size, where shown, is once, few, many, or a class for clones that have expanded.

v_call: TRBV6-5
j_call: TRBJ1-6
d_call: TRBD1
clone_size: -
cdr3_aa: CASSDLTGNNSPLHF
cdr3_nt: TGTGCCAGCAGTGACTTGACAGGGAATAATTCACCCCTCCACTTT

v_call: TRBV6-5
j_call: TRBJ2-1
d_call: -
clone_size: few
cdr3_aa: CASSYRKGWNEQFF
cdr3_nt: TGTGCCAGCAGTTACAGAAAGGGGTGGAATGAGCAGTTCTTC

v_call: TRBV7-3
j_call: TRBJ2-3
d_call: TRBD2
clone_size: -
cdr3_aa: CASSQAGGLADTQYF
cdr3_nt: TGTGCCAGCAGCCAAGCGGGGGGGCTCGCAGATACGCAGTATTTT

v_call: TRBV7-2
j_call: TRBJ2-2
d_call: TRBD1
clone_size: -
cdr3_aa: CASRQGTGGTGELFF
cdr3_nt: TGTGCCAGCAGACAAGGGACAGGGGGGACCGGGGAGCTGTTTTTT

v_call: TRBV7-9
j_call: TRBJ1-1
d_call: -
clone_size: once
cdr3_aa: CASSPGGVRGDTEAFF
cdr3_nt: TGTGCCAGCAGCCCCGGGGGGGTCCGGGGGGACACTGAAGCTTTCTTT

v_call: TRBV6-5
j_call: TRBJ2-3
d_call: -
clone_size: -
cdr3_aa: CASSYSTGPGDTQYF
cdr3_nt: TGTGCCAGCAGTTACAGTACAGGCCCGGGAGATACGCAGTATTTT

v_call: TRBV6-6
j_call: TRBJ1-2
d_call: -
clone_size: -
cdr3_aa: CASSLWGGYTF
cdr3_nt: TGTGCCAGCAGTCTCTGGGGGGGGTACACCTTC

v_call: TRBV19
j_call: TRBJ1-5
d_call: -
clone_size: -
cdr3_aa: CASSIERGTNQPQHF
cdr3_nt: TGTGCCAGTAGTATAGAGCGGGGCACTAATCAGCCCCAGCATTTT

v_call: TRBV6-4
j_call: TRBJ1-5
d_call: -
clone_size: -
cdr3_aa: CASTQRGEQPQHF
cdr3_nt: TGTGCCAGCACCCAGCGGGGGGAACAGCCCCAGCATTTT

v_call: TRBV10-3
j_call: TRBJ1-1
d_call: -
clone_size: -
cdr3_aa: CATLVSQANTEAFF
cdr3_nt: TGTGCAACTCTTGTGTCACAGGCGAACACTGAAGCTTTCTTT

v_call: TRBV9
j_call: TRBJ2-7
d_call: -
clone_size: once
cdr3_aa: CASSPRDTGFEQYF
cdr3_nt: TGTGCCAGCAGCCCCCGAGATACAGGGTTCGAGCAGTACTTC

v_call: TRBV6-6
j_call: TRBJ2-2
d_call: -
clone_size: -
cdr3_aa: CASSHGTGELLF
cdr3_nt: TGTGCCAGCAGCCACGGCACCGGGGAGCTGCTTTTT

v_call: TRBV9
j_call: TRBJ1-1
d_call: -
clone_size: few
cdr3_aa: CASSKGRGRTEAFF
cdr3_nt: TGTGCCAGCAGCAAGGGGAGGGGACGCACTGAAGCTTTCTTT

v_call: TRBV4-2
j_call: TRBJ2-1
d_call: TRBD1
clone_size: few
cdr3_aa: CASSPLGTAIHNEQFF
cdr3_nt: TGTGCCAGCAGCCCACTCGGGACAGCTATTCACAATGAGCAGTTCTTC